The sequence of this T cell receptor beta chain was determined in a study of shared clonotypes between healthy human individuals. Study background: Those who served as donors were a couple of women and a few men between the ages of 18 and 49.

Turning to this clone: Its antigen is as yet unknown.

Study results and limitations: Larger estimated richness was generally recorded for naive subsets relative to memory subsets.

Sequencing used immunoSEQ multiplex PCR; TCRdb keeps in-frame clones, though not all of them. This table has about 1 million clones, around four fifths appearing once. Germline V gives CDR1 KGHSH, CDR2 LQKENI. This CDR3 spans 15 amino acids. Unmatched junction bases numbered 1, after V lost 1 base and J lost 7 bases. This sequence joins TRBV18 and TRBJ2-1, with 13 bases lining up with TRBD2. This clonotype was obtained from a man younger than 35 in good health. Sample: memory CD4+ T cells sorted from blood. Subset specified: CD45RA-negative fraction. The CDR3 DNA sequence: TGTGCCAGCTCACCACGGACTAGCGGGGGTAATGAGCAGTTCTTC. Translated, it gives CASSPRTSGGNEQFF. Full variable domain (rest looked up from reference TRBV18 and TRBJ2-1): NAGVMQNPRHLVRRRGQEARLRCSPMKGHSHVYWYRQLPEEGLKFMVYLQKENIIDESGMPKERFSAEFPKEGPSILRIQQVVRGDSAAYFCASSPRTSGGNEQFFGPGTRLTVL.